The sequence of this T cell receptor (beta chain) was determined in a study of post-analysis software for immune sequencing data. About the study: Relapsing-remitting, secondary progressive and progressive-relapsing courses of multiple sclerosis were included. General study findings and limits: About 5 TRBV segments occurring more often in patients than controls included TRBV5-6, TRBV5-1 and TRBV20-1.

In its sample, this clonotype was seen a few times. Its antigen remains unidentified. Unmatched junction bases numbered 4, after V lost 5 bases and J lost 6 bases. The CDR3 extends over 11 amino acids. Germline-derived CDR1 and CDR2 are SQVTM and ANQGSEA. Unique molecular identifiers were built into the TCR beta cDNA libraries. TCRdb re-derived calls from the PCR reads in MiXCR, one entry per CDR3 protein. The data show about 810,000 distinct CDR3 sequences, under 70% seen once. Sequencing was done on a sample of blood. The rearrangement uses TRBV29-1 and TRBJ2-7; 7 nucleotides match TRBD2. This sequence was found in a girl aged 5-17 years with multiple sclerosis. Written as DNA, the CDR3 is TGCAGCGTTCCGTGGGGGGGCGAGCAGTACTTC. Amino acid sequence: CSVPWGGEQYF.